This T cell receptor beta chain is drawn from a study of shared T cell receptors in the human thymus. Only one count was recorded for this clone. With 3 bases clipped from V and 1 base from J, the junction kept 0 bases outside the gene matches. CDR1 and CDR2 (germline): KGHSH, LQKENI. This CDR3 is built from 16 residues. Generated by immunoSEQ multiplex PCR, the TCRdb table keeps only in-frame clones and is missing some. The sample yields roughly 550,000 clones, around 78% seen once. In addition, the sample was reused for a study of human thymus T cells.

The sequenced material came from thymocytes. The sequence was obtained from a boy less than two years old with a congenital heart defect. This sequence joins TRBV18 and TRBJ2-2; 12 nucleotides line up with TRBD2. CDR3 protein: CASSPTSGRNTGELFF. The CDR3 DNA follows: TGTGCCAGCTCACCGACTAGCGGGAGGAACACCGGGGAGCTGTTTTTT.